This TCR beta chain was captured in a study of blood T cell repertoires in COVID-19. Turning to the study itself: The origin of the acute and convalescent COVID-19 samples was the United States, Italy and Spain.

Per the authors' pipeline: Amplification from reference gene primers served as the basis for estimated nucleated cell counts. The protocol was immunoSEQ multiplex PCR, while the TCRdb copy is restricted to in-frame clones and leaves out a portion. The DNA was the basis for D and trimming; V, J and clone size are from that table. This table has about 300,000 clones, 85% to 90% appearing once. The sequenced sample consisted of PBMCs or T cells enriched from blood (not recorded which). The sequence came from a woman aged 50 to 60 who had been exposed to COVID-19.

CDR3 loop: CASSTGYGAYSPLHF. CDR3 DNA sequence: TGTGCCAGCAGTACAGGGTATGGCGCGTATTCACCCCTCCACTTT. The chain carries TRBV2 and TRBJ1-6, with D possibly TRBD1 on 6 matching bases. The CDR3 has 15 residues. V was trimmed by 5 bases and J by 8 bases, leaving 16 bases between them. Germline loops: CDR1 SNHLY, CDR2 FYNNEI.